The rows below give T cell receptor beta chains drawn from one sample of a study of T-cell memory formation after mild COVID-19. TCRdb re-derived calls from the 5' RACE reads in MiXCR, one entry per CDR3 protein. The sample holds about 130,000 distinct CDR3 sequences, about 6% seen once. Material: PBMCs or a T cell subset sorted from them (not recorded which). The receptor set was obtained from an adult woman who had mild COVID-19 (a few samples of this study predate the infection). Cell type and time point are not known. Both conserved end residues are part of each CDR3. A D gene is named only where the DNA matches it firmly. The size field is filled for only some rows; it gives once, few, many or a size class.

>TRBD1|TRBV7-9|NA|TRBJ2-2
CASSAGTGTREGELFF
TGTGCCAGCAGCGCCGGGACAGGGACACGAGAAGGGGAGCTGTTTTTT
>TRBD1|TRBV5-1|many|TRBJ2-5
CASSVRGTPKETQYF
TGCGCCAGCAGCGTCAGGGGGACACCAAAAGAGACCCAGTACTTC
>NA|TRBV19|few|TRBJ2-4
CASSIGGGVDIQYF
TGTGCCAGTAGTATAGGGGGGGGCGTGGACATTCAGTACTTC
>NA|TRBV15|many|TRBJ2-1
CATSRDPEAGEQFF
TGTGCCACCAGCAGAGATCCAGAGGCAGGTGAGCAGTTCTTC
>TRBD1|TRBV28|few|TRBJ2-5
CASSLHRDRWETQYF
TGTGCCAGCAGTTTACACCGGGACAGGTGGGAGACCCAGTACTTC
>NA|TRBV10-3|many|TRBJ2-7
CAIRVLASSYEQYF
TGTGCCATCAGAGTCCTAGCGTCCTCCTACGAGCAGTACTTC
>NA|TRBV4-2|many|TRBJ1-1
CASSQDTGRWAFF
TGTGCCAGCAGCCAAGATACCGGGCGGTGGGCTTTCTTT
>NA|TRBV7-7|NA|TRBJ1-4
CASSLGAAGGEKLFF
TGTGCCAGCAGCCTCGGTGCCGCCGGGGGGGAAAAACTGTTTTTT
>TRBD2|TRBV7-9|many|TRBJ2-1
CASSPGGATYNEQFF
TGTGCCAGCAGCCCGGGAGGGGCTACCTACAATGAGCAGTTCTTC
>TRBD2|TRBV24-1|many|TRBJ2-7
CATSDASAGGHEQYF
TGTGCCACCAGTGACGCCTCTGCGGGGGGCCACGAGCAGTACTTC
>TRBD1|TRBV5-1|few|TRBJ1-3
CASRTGTGPLDF
TGCGCCAGCCGCACCGGGACAGGGCCTCTGGATTTT
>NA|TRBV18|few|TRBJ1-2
CASSPGHQNYGYTF
TGTGCCAGCTCACCGGGACACCAGAACTATGGCTACACCTTC
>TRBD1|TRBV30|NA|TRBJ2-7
CAWRDSSYEQYF
TGTGCCTGGCGGGACAGCTCCTACGAGCAGTACTTC
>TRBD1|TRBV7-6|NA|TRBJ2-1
CASSSLYRGKGYNEQFF
TGTGCCAGCAGCTCACTATACAGGGGAAAAGGCTACAATGAGCAGTTCTTC
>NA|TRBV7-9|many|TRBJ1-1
CASSLVSGSRNTEAFF
TGTGCCAGCAGCTTAGTCAGCGGCAGCCGTAACACTGAAGCTTTCTTT
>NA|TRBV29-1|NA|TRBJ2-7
CIRGRSYEQYF
TGCATTCGGGGCCGGTCCTACGAGCAGTACTTC
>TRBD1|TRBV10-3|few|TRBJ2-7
CAISGGQGSYEQYF
TGTGCCATCAGCGGGGGACAGGGCTCCTACGAGCAGTACTTC
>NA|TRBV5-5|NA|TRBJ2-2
CASSLTRGNTGELFF
TGTGCCAGCAGCTTGACTCGGGGAAACACCGGGGAGCTGTTTTTT
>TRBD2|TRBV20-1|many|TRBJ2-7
CSLSTSGGPIYYEQYF
TGCAGTTTATCGACTAGCGGGGGCCCTATCTACTACGAGCAGTACTTC
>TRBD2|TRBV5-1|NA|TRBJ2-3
CASSLRNPGLAGGSTDTQYF
TGCGCCAGCAGCTTGAGAAACCCGGGACTAGCGGGAGGTTCTACAGATACGCAGTATTTT
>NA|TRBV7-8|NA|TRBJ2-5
CASSLDGPGGPETQYF
TGTGCCAGCAGCTTAGATGGCCCGGGGGGCCCAGAGACCCAGTACTTC
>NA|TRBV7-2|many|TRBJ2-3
CASSPNPRDTQYF
TGTGCCAGCAGCCCCAATCCAAGAGACACGCAGTATTTT
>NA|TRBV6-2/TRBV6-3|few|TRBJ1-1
CASSTPRAVNTEAFF
TGTGCCAGCAGCACACCCCGGGCGGTGAACACTGAAGCTTTCTTT
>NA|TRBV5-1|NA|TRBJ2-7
CASSLDGGDYEQYF
TGCGCCAGCAGCTTGGATGGTGGGGACTACGAGCAGTACTTC